This record covers a single T cell receptor beta chain. Its antigen remains unidentified. The data originate from a study of CD4+ T cells in melanoma. CDR1 is LGHNA and CDR2 is YNFKEQ in the germline V gene. Trimming at V came to 4 bases and at J to 4 bases, leaving 6 bases not matched to a gene. CDR3 length equals 15 residues. Study findings and constraints: A reported correlation linked neoantigen-specific CD4+ T cells to CD8+, macrophage and B cell function. Reportedly, melanoma neoantigen-specific CD4+ T cells showed varied differentiation states.

Here immunoSEQ multiplex PCR was the method, and the copy in TCRdb shows in-frame clones only, minus some. This table has around 130,000 clones, about nine tenths appearing once. The V call is TRBV4-2, the J call TRBJ2-2, with 7 positions matching TRBD1. The receptor's source is a human donor with melanoma. CDR3 nucleotide sequence: TGTGCCAGCAGCCGAGACAGGGTTAGCACCGGGGAGCTGTTTTTT. Its translation: CASSRDRVSTGELFF.